This record looks at one T cell receptor beta chain sequence and its context. Its antigen is not known. CDR3 length: 11 residues. Trimming took 10 bases from V and 7 from J, leaving 14 bases between them. The record originates from a study of tumor and adjacent non-tumor tissue in lung cancer. Whole-study context: Aged about 31 to 80 years, patients included 10 men and roughly 5 women with stage I to III disease. Whole-study findings and limits: Normal lung showed higher cumulative top 100 clone frequency than tumor. Tumor TCR diversity, when higher, was linked to shorter survival. TCR diversity was significantly greater in tumor than normal lung tissue.

RNA was extracted from bulk tissue without any cell sorting. This non-tumor lung sample came from over 3 cm beyond the tumor edge. A modified ARM-PCR protocol with three rounds of nested PCR amplified TCRbeta. MiXCR, applied by TCRdb to the multiplex PCR reads, yields one record per CDR3 protein. There are 100,000 or so distinct CDR3 sequences in the sample; 65% occur only once, and around 20% lies in the top ten. The chain employs TRBV12-3 or TRBV12-4 and TRBJ2-7, with no clear D. Source material: distant non-tumor lung tissue. The clonotype comes from a man younger than 45 with non-small cell lung cancer. Here the CDR3 reads CANRLQKEQYF. The CDR3 region has the DNA TGTGCCAACAGATTACAAAAGGAGCAGTACTTC.